This T cell receptor beta chain originates from a study of Ad26.COV2.S vaccination and SARS-CoV-2 variants. About the research overall: Ad26.COV2.S, an intramuscular injection, was given once or twice 56 days apart.

Indicated treatment: some 20 received Ad26.COV2.S at low or high dose, single or two shots; 5 received placebo; per-sample allocation not given. Collection of samples fell on day 63 after the first vaccine or placebo injection. TCRdb's copy holds only in-frame clones and misses some; the assay was immunoSEQ multiplex PCR. Of about 390,000 clones listed, roughly nine tenths are singletons. Source: peripheral blood, taken in a trial of Ad26.COV2.S vaccine versus placebo. This TCR was recovered from a person between 18 and 59 years old who received the Ad26.COV2.S COVID-19 vaccine or a placebo.

The CDR3 region has the DNA TGCGCCAGCAGCCCCCAAGGGGGCCACACTGAAGCTTTCTTT. Protein: CASSPQGGHTEAFF. This chain links TRBV5-1 with TRBJ1-1, with 7 bases fitting TRBD1. The CDR3 covers 14 residues. V trimming: 4 bases; J trimming: 3 bases; junction bases outside the gene matches: 6. Germline lookup yields CDR1 SGHRS and CDR2 YFSETQ.